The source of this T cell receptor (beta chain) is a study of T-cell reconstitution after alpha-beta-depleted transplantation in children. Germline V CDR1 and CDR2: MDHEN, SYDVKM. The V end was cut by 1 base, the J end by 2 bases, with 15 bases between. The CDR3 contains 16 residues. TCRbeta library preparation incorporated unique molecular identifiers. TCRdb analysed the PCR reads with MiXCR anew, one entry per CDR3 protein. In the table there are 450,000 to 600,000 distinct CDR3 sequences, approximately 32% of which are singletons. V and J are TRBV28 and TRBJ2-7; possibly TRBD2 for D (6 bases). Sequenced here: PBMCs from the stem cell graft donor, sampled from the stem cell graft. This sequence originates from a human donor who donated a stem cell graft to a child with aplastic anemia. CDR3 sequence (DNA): TGTGCCAGCAGTTTATCCTACCAAACGGGGGCCTACGAGCAGTACTTC. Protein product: CASSLSYQTGAYEQYF.